Shown below are 19 T cell receptor beta chains from a single sample sequenced in a study of T cells in Graves' hyperthyroidism and ophthalmopathy. Regions amplified from RNA transcripts were the TCR beta CDR3 regions. The HTBI primer set drove a first-round RT-PCR of the TCR CDR3. TCRdb re-analysed the multiplex PCR reads in MiXCR, keeping a single row per CDR3 protein. Here the sample spans 400,000 to 500,000 distinct CDR3 sequences, over 12% being singletons. The specimen sequenced was blood. These TCRs come from a man aged 18 to 30 with Graves' ophthalmopathy.

In this sample, this clonotype turned up many times. This chain links TRBV2 with TRBJ2-5; D might be TRBD2 (5 bases). Germline CDR1 reads SNHLY; CDR2 reads FYNNEI. CDR3 length equals 15 residues. The V end was cut by 4 bases, the J end by 2 bases, with 14 bases between. CDR3 residues: CASSGVGLAQETQYF. CDR3 DNA: TGTGCCAGCAGTGGAGTGGGTCTAGCTCAAGAGACCCAGTACTTC.

CDR3 sequence (DNA): TGTGCCTGGGGGGGCAGGGAGGGAAACACCATATATTTT. Its translation is CAWGGREGNTIYF. The rearrangement joins TRBV30 to TRBJ1-3, with a tentative D call TRBD1 (6 bases). There are 13 residues in the CDR3. Germline V CDR1 and CDR2: GTSNPN, SVGIG (reference sequence). V lost 5 bases and J lost 4, with 12 bases in between. Combining the CDR3 with reference TRBV30 and TRBJ1-3 gives the whole variable domain SQTIHQWPATLVQPVGSPLSLECTVEGTSNPNLYWYRQAAGRGLQLLFYSVGIGQISSEVPQNLSASRPQDRQFILSSKKLLLSDSGFYLCAWGGREGNTIYFGEGSWLTVV.

This clonotype was counted at least ten times. CDR3 amino acids: CASSLGQDIYEQYF. The CDR3 nucleotides read TGTGCCAGCAGCTTGGGACAGGATATCTACGAGCAGTACTTC. The V and J genes are TRBV11-2 and TRBJ2-7, with TRBD1 matching over 8 bases. This CDR3 is 14 amino acids long. The germline CDR1 and CDR2 sequences are SGHAT and FQNNGV. The V segment lost 3 bases and the J segment 3 bases; nucleotides outside the gene matches: 4.

The chain has TRBV10-1 and TRBJ2-7, with D maybe TRBD1 (7 bases). Trimming removed 10 bases from V and 2 bases from J, with 15 bases in between. The CDR3 is made up of 13 amino acids. Germline V lookup: CDR1 WNHNN, CDR2 SYGVQD (reference sequence). The CDR3 reads CATSTGTPYEQYF. The CDR3 nucleotides read TGCGCCACATCGACAGGGACTCCCTACGAGCAGTACTTC.

The V gene is TRBV20-1, the J gene TRBJ2-7, with 13 bases matching TRBD2. Germline V CDR1 and CDR2: DFQATT, SNEGSKA (reference sequence). The ends lost 4 bases at V and 4 bases at J; junction bases unmatched: 4. The CDR3 has 14 residues. Written as DNA, the CDR3 is TGCAGTGCTACCGGACTAGCGGGAGCTTACGAGCAGTACTTC. This encodes CSATGLAGAYEQYF.

This clonotype was observed many times. This chain links TRBV20-1 with TRBJ2-3, with 7 bases fitting TRBD1. The CDR3 is made up of 16 amino acids. The V and J ends lost 3 bases and 3 bases, in that order; junction bases with no gene match: 12. CDR1 is DFQATT, CDR2 SNEGSKA, per germline (reference sequence). The CDR3 nucleotides read TGCAGTGCTAGGAACAGGGGACCCATGGGGACAGATACGCAGTATTTT. Protein: CSARNRGPMGTDTQYF.

Many counts were recorded for this clonotype. The chain recombines TRBV11-2 with TRBJ2-1; 10 bases are shared with TRBD2. V was clipped by 1 base and J by 7 bases; unmatched bases: 7. The germline V gene has CDR1 SGHAT and CDR2 FQNNGV. This CDR3 contains 16 residues. The CDR3 DNA sequence: TGTGCCAGCAGCTTAGTTCTAGCGGGAGTGGGGAATGAGCAGTTCTTC. Translation gives CASSLVLAGVGNEQFF.

This clonotype has ten or more counts. The chain recombines TRBV7-9 with TRBJ1-1; TRBD1 matches 9 bases. The ends lost 6 bases at V and 1 base at J; junction bases unmatched: 3. Germline V CDR1 and CDR2: SEHNR, FQNEAQ (reference sequence). This CDR3 comprises 14 residues. The CDR3: CASRKDRGNTEAFF. In DNA form, the CDR3 reads TGTGCCAGCAGAAAGGACAGGGGGAACACTGAAGCTTTCTTT.

The chain has TRBV19 and TRBJ2-2, with 8 bases aligning to TRBD1. V trimming: 3 bases; J trimming: 1 base; junction bases outside the gene matches: 1. The CDR3 sequence is 15 residues long. From germline, CDR1 is LNHDA and CDR2 SQIVND (reference sequence). The DNA of the CDR3 is TGTGCCAGTAGTATCGACAGGGGGAACACCGGGGAGCTGTTTTTT. This codes for CASSIDRGNTGELFF.

The CDR3 spells CASSGSGRRSYEQYF. CDR3 DNA: TGTGCCAGCAGCGGTAGCGGGAGACGGTCCTACGAGCAGTACTTC. The chain carries TRBV9 and TRBJ2-7; 9 bases match TRBD2. The CDR3 runs to 15 residues. Germline assignment: CDR1 SGDLS and CDR2 YYNGEE. V lost 3 bases to trimming and J lost 1 base; unmatched junction nucleotides: 5. Using reference TRBV9 and TRBJ2-7 for the parts outside the CDR3, the full variable domain is DSGVTQTPKHLITATGQRVTLRCSPRSGDLSVYWYQQSLDQGLQFLIQYYNGEERAKGNILERFSAQQFPDLHSELNLSSLELGDSALYFCASSGSGRRSYEQYFGPGTRLTVT.

This clonotype was recorded only once. The rearrangement uses TRBV7-2 and TRBJ2-7; 9 nucleotides line up with TRBD2. J was trimmed by 6 bases and V by 4 bases; bases with no gene match: 7. The CDR3 has 14 amino acids. Germline lookup yields CDR1 SGHTA and CDR2 FQGNSA. CDR3 sequence (DNA): TGTGCCAGCAGCTATCCGGGACTAGCAGTCGAGCAGTACTTC. Its protein product is CASSYPGLAVEQYF. The full variable domain, its missing parts supplied by reference TRBV7-2 and TRBJ2-7, is GAGVSQSPSNKVTEKGKDVELRCDPISGHTALYWYRQSLGQGLEFLIYFQGNSAPDKSGLPSDRFSAERTGGSVSTLTIQRTQQEDSAVYLCASSYPGLAVEQYFGPGTRLTVT.

This clonotype was counted many times. The chain employs TRBV7-9 and TRBJ2-3; D tentatively fits TRBD1 or TRBD2 (6 bases each). V gave up 4 bases and J gave up 8 bases, with 22 bases separating them. Germline V gives CDR1 SEHNR, CDR2 FQNEAQ (reference sequence). CDR3 length: 16 residues. The CDR3: CASSWELGGPAVTQYF. The CDR3 nucleotides are TGTGCCAGCAGCTGGGAGTTGGGGGGCCCGGCGGTTACGCAGTATTTT.

This clonotype was seen at least ten times. V gene TRBV20-1 combines with J gene TRBJ2-3; TRBD2 is a possible D gene (5 bases). Germline loops: CDR1 DFQATT, CDR2 SNEGSKA (reference sequence). Trimming took off 0 bases at V and 2 bases at J, with 9 bases between the two ends. The CDR3 is 14 residues long. The CDR3 DNA reads TGCAGTGCTAGAGATGGCGGGTACACAGATACGCAGTATTTT. Translating it yields CSARDGGYTDTQYF.

This clonotype appeared many times. The V and J genes are TRBV6-6 and TRBJ2-3; 8 bases are shared with TRBD2. The CDR3 length is 15 residues. Per germline, CDR1 MNHNY and CDR2 SVGAGI (reference sequence). V lost 2 bases and J lost 5; bases outside the gene matches: 6. In nucleotides, the CDR3 is TGTGCCAGCAGTTACGCCGGGGGGGCGATAGATACGCAGTATTTT. This translates into CASSYAGGAIDTQYF.

The genes are TRBV5-1 and TRBJ2-3; the D call may be TRBD1 or TRBD2 (5 bases each). Germline loops: CDR1 SGHRS, CDR2 YFSETQ. The CDR3 is 13 amino acids. The V end was cut by 8 bases, the J end by 1 base, with 11 bases between. CDR3 sequence reads: CASCRDGTDTQYF. CDR3 nucleotide sequence: TGCGCCAGTTGCCGGGACGGCACAGATACGCAGTATTTT.

The J gene is TRBJ1-2, the V gene TRBV29-1; D gene ambiguous. This CDR3 is 12 amino acids long. Deletions cut 2 bases from V and 4 bases from J, with 8 bases between. The V gene's germline CDR1 is SQVTM and CDR2 ANQGSEA. The CDR3 protein is CSVESVGYGYTF. The DNA for the CDR3 is TGCAGCGTTGAATCTGTTGGCTATGGCTACACCTTC. Filled out from reference TRBV29-1 and TRBJ1-2, the complete variable domain reads SAVISQKPSRDICQRGTSLTIQCQVDSQVTMMFWYRQQPGQSLTLIATANQGSEATYESGFVIDKFPISRPNLTFSTLTVSNMSPEDSSIYLCSVESVGYGYTFGSGTRLTVV.

To note about this clonotype: This sequence may be a read error, since a much larger clone differs from it by one base. The genes are TRBV7-2 and TRBJ2-1; tentatively, D is TRBD2 (5 bases). The J call is in doubt because the DNA end fits TRBJ2-7 better. The CDR3 is made up of 15 amino acids. Germline loops: CDR1 SGHTA, CDR2 FQGNSA. The CDR3 loop reads CASSQYTDSYNEQYF. CDR3 nucleotide sequence: TGTGCCAGCAGCCAATACACGGACTCCTACAATGAGCAGTACTTC.

In its sample, this clonotype was seen many times. This rearrangement joins TRBV5-6 to TRBJ2-3; TRBD1 or TRBD2 may be the D gene (5 bases each). This CDR3 has 13 residues. The ends were cut back, 5 bases at V and 5 bases at J, with 12 bases in the middle. CDR1 SGHDT and CDR2 YYEEEE come from the germline V gene. The CDR3 coding sequence is TGTGCCAGCAGGGGGGTTGAGGGAGATACGCAGTATTTT. This encodes CASRGVEGDTQYF.

J is TRBJ1-4 and V is TRBV18; 9 bases are shared with TRBD1. The CDR3 is made up of 16 amino acids. Germline CDR1 and CDR2: KGHSH and LQKENI. The ends lost 3 bases at V and 3 bases at J; junction bases unmatched: 5. Here the CDR3 DNA reads TGTGCCAGCTCACCTTATGGGACAGGGCCTAATGAAAAACTGTTTTTT. As protein: CASSPYGTGPNEKLFF.